This TCR beta chain was sequenced for a study of CD8+CD57+ T cells in acquired aplastic anemia. Study-level background: Sorting CD4+ and CD8+ cells gave DNA averaging about 3.1 ug. Study-level findings and limits: Over 25 shared CD8+ CDR3s appeared highly expressed within patients' immunodominant clones.

CDR1 SGHTA and CDR2 FQGTGA come from the germline V gene. The junction had 3 bases not matched to a gene; V was cut back by 4 bases and J by 1 base. CDR3 length: 15 residues. Patients chosen for sequencing had CD8+CD57+ cells that had expanded, as shown by flow cytometry. With no exception, the patients had severe acquired aplastic anemia. Genomic DNA acted as the template from which TCR beta VDJ combination and CDR3 sequence profiling were carried out. TCRdb independently ran MiXCR on the reads; one entry per CDR3 protein. Found here are some 180,000 distinct CDR3 sequences, around 50% of them singletons; the top ten hold 13%. As for this clonotype: The antigen remains undetermined.

The receptor was isolated from a human donor with aplastic anemia. The genes are TRBV7-3 and TRBJ2-2, with 7 positions matching TRBD1. What was sequenced was sorted CD4+, CD8+, or CD8+CD57+ T cells (not recorded which) from PBMCs. In nucleotides, the CDR3 is TGTGCCAGCAGCTCTTCAGGGGGGAACACCGGGGAGCTGTTTTTT. The encoded protein is CASSSSGGNTGELFF. The complete variable domain, with remaining parts taken from reference TRBV7-3 and TRBJ2-2, reads GAGVSQTPSNKVTEKGKYVELRCDPISGHTALYWYRQSLGQGPEFLIYFQGTGAADDSGLPNDRFFAVRPEGSVSTLKIQRTERGDSAVYLCASSSSGGNTGELFFGEGSRLTVL.